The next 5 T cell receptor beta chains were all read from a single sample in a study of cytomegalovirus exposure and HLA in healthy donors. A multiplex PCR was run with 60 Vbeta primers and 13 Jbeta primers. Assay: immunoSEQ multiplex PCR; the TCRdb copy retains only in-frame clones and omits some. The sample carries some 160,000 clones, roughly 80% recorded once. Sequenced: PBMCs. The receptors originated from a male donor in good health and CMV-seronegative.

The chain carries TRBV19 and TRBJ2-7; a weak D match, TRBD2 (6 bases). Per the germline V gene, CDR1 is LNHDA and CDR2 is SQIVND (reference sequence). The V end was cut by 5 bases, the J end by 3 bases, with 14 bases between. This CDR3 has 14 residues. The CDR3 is CASSFPGDGYEQYF. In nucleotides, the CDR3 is TGTGCCAGTAGTTTCCCGGGAGATGGCTACGAGCAGTACTTC.

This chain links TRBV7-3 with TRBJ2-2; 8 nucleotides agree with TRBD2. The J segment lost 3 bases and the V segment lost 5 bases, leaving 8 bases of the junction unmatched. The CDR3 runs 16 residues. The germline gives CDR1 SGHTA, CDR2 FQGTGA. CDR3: CASSATGGLDTGELFF. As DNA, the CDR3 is TGTGCCAGCAGCGCAACGGGGGGGCTCGACACCGGGGAGCTGTTTTTT.

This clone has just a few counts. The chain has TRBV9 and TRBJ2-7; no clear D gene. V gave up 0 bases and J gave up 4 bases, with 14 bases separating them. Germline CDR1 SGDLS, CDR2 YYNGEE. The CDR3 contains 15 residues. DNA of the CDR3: TGTGCCAGCAGCGTAGGAGAGGAGATGCGATACGAGCAGTACTTC. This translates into CASSVGEEMRYEQYF.

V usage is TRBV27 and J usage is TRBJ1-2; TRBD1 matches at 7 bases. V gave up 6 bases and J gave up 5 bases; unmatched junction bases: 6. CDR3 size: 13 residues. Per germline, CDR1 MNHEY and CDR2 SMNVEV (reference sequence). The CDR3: CASRSTGAYGYTF. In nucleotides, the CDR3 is TGTGCCAGCAGATCAACAGGGGCGTATGGCTACACCTTC.

The CDR3 loop reads CASSPRTVLTEAFF. CDR3 in DNA: TGCGCCAGCAGCCCGAGGACAGTTCTGACTGAAGCTTTCTTT. V usage is TRBV4-1 and J usage is TRBJ1-1, with D perhaps TRBD1 (6 bases). Looked up from germline, CDR1 is MGHRA and CDR2 is YSYEKL. Trimming cost V 4 bases and J 5 bases, with 14 bases left between them. This CDR3 is 14 amino acids long.